This is a list of T cell receptor beta chains from one sample in a study of T cell repertoires in cytomegalovirus infection. From the reads, TCRdb called clonotypes with MiXCR, one entry per CDR3 protein. The sample holds some 920,000 distinct CDR3 sequences, around 31% seen once. Antigens for these TCRs are unknown. The starting material was cultured CD8+ T cells from PBMCs, obtained from culture after CMV antigen stimulation. Receptor source: a human donor in good health (CMV status not recorded). Some clones in this sample may be carry-over from other donors' samples. Both conserved end residues are part of each CDR3. D genes are given only for firm matches. The size of a clone is reported for some rows only, either as once, few or many, or as a class for expanded clones.

J gene | CDR3 length | D gene | clone size | V gene | CDR3 DNA | CDR3 protein
TRBJ1-2 | 15 | - | - | TRBV9 | TGTGCCAGCAGCGCTGTACAGGGAGCTAACTATGGCTACACCTTC | CASSAVQGANYGYTF
TRBJ1-2 | 12 | - | - | TRBV6-6 | TGTGCCAGCCTACACAGGAACTATGGCTACACCTTC | CASLHRNYGYTF
TRBJ1-2 | 13 | TRBD1 | few | TRBV5-6 | TGTGCCAGCAGTTCGGACAGGGCGGATGGCTACACCTTC | CASSSDRADGYTF
TRBJ1-1 | 16 | - | - | TRBV13 | TGTGCCAGCAGCCTAAGGACAGCTCTCATGAACACTGAAGCTTTCTTT | CASSLRTALMNTEAFF
TRBJ2-1 | 12 | - | - | TRBV12-3/TRBV12-4 | TGTGCCAGCAGTTTAACCCTCAATGAGCACTTCTTC | CASSLTLNEHFF
TRBJ1-2 | 15 | TRBD1 | few | TRBV27 | TGTGCCAGCAGCTACGGGACAGGGTTAGGTTATGGCTACACCTTC | CASSYGTGLGYGYTF
TRBJ2-1 | 14 | TRBD1 | few | TRBV4-1 | TGCGCCAGCAGCCAAGCACAGGGGGTAACTGAGCAGTTCTTC | CASSQAQGVTEQFF
TRBJ1-2 | 15 | - | - | TRBV27 | TGTGCCAACAGTCCCGGGACTCGGGGCGGGTATGGCTACACCTTC | CANSPGTRGGYGYTF
TRBJ1-4 | 13 | - | few | TRBV7-6 | TGTGCCAGCAGCCTGTGGACAGATGAAAAACTGTTTTTT | CASSLWTDEKLFF
TRBJ2-2 | 14 | - | - | TRBV6-5 | TGTGCCAGCAGCGACCACCGGAACACCGGGGAGCTGTTTTTT | CASSDHRNTGELFF
TRBJ2-3 | 15 | TRBD1 | - | TRBV5-6 | TGTGCCAACAGCTTTTCAGGGGGCGCGGCAGATACGCAGTATTTT | CANSFSGGAADTQYF
TRBJ1-2 | 15 | - | - | TRBV12-3/TRBV12-4 | TGTGCCAGCTTCCCGGAAGCAGGGTCGAACTATGGCTACACCTTC | CASFPEAGSNYGYTF
TRBJ1-1 | 14 | TRBD1 | - | TRBV19 | TGTGCCAGTAGTGCCCGGACAGGGAGGACTGAAGCTTTCTTT | CASSARTGRTEAFF